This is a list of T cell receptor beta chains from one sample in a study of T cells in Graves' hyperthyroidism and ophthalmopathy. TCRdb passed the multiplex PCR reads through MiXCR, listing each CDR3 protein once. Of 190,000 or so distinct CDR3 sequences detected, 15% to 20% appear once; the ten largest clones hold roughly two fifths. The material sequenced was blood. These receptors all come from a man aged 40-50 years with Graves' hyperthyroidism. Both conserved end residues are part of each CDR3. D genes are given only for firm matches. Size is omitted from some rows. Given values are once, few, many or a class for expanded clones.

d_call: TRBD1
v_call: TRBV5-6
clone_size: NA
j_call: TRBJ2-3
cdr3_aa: CASSLALTGEPDTQYF
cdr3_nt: TGTGCCAGCAGCTTGGCCCTTACAGGGGAACCAGATACGCAGTATTTT

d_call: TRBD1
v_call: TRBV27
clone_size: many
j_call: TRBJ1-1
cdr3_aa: CASRIPPGDRINTEAFF
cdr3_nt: TGTGCCAGCAGAATCCCACCCGGGGACAGAATAAACACTGAAGCTTTCTTT

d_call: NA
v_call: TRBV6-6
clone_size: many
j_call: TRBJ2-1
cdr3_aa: CASSYSGVLSEQFF
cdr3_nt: TGTGCCAGCAGTTACTCGGGGGTATTGAGCGAGCAGTTCTTC

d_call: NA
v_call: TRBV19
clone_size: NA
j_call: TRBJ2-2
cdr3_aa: CASSGRGTNTGELFF
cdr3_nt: TGTGCCAGTAGTGGTAGAGGAACGAACACCGGGGAGCTGTTTTTT

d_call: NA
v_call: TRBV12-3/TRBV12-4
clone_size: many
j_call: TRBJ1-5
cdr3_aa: CASSLRGFPYQPQHF
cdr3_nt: TGTGCCAGCAGTTTAAGAGGGTTCCCCTATCAGCCCCAGCATTTT

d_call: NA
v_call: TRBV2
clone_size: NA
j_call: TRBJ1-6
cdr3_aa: CASISLGTAEPNSPLHF
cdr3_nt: TGTGCCAGCATATCCCTCGGAACAGCGGAGCCCAATTCACCCCTCCACTTT

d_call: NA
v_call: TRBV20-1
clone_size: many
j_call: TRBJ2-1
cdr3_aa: CSATGMEEQFF
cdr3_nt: TGCAGTGCAACCGGTATGGAAGAGCAGTTCTTC

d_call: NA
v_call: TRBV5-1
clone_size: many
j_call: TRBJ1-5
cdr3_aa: CASSLEGQPQHF
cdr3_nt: TGCGCCAGCAGCTTGGAGGGCCAGCCCCAGCATTTT

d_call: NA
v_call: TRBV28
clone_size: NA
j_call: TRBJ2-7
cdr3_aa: CASSSKGSYEQHF
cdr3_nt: TGTGCCAGCAGTTCAAAGGGGTCCTACGAGCAGCACTTC

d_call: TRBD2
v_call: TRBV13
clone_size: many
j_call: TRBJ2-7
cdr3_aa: CASSRTSGGAAEYEQYF
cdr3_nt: TGTGCCAGCAGCCGAACTAGCGGGGGGGCAGCCGAATACGAGCAGTACTTC

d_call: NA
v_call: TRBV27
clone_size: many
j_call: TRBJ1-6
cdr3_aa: CASTWGETYNSPLHF
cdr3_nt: TGTGCCAGCACATGGGGAGAGACCTATAATTCACCCCTCCACTTT

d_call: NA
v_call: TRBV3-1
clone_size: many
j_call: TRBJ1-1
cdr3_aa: CASSQRSGTWNTEAFF
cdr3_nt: TGTGCCAGCAGCCAAAGATCGGGGACTTGGAACACTGAAGCTTTCTTT

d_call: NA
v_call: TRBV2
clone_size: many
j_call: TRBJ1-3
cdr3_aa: CASTRDTLGYSGNTIYF
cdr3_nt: TGTGCCAGCACTCGGGACACCTTAGGATATTCTGGAAACACCATATATTTT

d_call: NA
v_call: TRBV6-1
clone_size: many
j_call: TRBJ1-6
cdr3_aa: CASSSRQLSSYNSPLHF
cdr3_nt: TGTGCCAGCAGTTCCCGACAATTAAGCTCCTATAATTCACCCCTCCACTTT

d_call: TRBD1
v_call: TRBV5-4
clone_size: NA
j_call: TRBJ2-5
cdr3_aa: CASSGSGTVDETQYF
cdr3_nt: TGTGCCAGCAGCGGGTCCGGGACAGTGGATGAGACCCAGTACTTC

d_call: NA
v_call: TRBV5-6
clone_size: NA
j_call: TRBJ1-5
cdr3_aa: CASSLDGTSQPQHF
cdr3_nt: TGTGCCAGCAGCTTGGATGGAACAAGTCAGCCCCAGCATTTT